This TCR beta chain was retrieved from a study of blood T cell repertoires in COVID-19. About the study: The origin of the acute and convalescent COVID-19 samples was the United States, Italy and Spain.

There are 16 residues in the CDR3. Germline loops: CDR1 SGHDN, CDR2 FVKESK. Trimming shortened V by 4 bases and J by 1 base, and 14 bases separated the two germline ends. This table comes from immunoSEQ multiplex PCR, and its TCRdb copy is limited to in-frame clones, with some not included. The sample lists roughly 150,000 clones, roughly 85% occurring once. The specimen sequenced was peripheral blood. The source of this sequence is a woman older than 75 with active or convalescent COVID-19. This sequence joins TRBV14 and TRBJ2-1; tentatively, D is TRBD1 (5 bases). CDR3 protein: CASSLMRRASYNEQFF. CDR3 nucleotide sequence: TGTGCCAGCAGCCTAATGCGCAGGGCGTCCTACAATGAGCAGTTCTTC.